This TCR beta chain derives from a study of shared clonotypes between healthy human individuals. Deep-level running was used for the assay. Source study methods: Junction-only immunoSEQ data arrived without quality scores, meaning filtering differed. Clones were read by immunoSEQ multiplex PCR, and TCRdb kept only the in-frame ones, dropping some. The V and J calls and the clone size are those of that table, but D and trimming were determined from the DNA. The sample holds 2,100,000 or so clones, approximately 94% seen once. V shed 4 bases and J 5 bases; nucleotides not matched to a gene: 6. Germline V gene data show CDR1 as ENHRY and CDR2 as SYGVKD. The CDR3 has 14 amino acids. Study results and caveats: Non-shared clonotypes had lower generation probabilities than those shared by all four donors.

This clone was recorded only once. The target antigen is unknown. Sequenced material: naive CD4+ T cells sorted from blood. Subset denoted: CD45RA+ positively selected. The chain joins TRBV10-3 to TRBJ2-7; 9 positions match TRBD1. The receptor was derived from a man aged 18 to 29 in good health. CDR3 region: CAISGQGVGDEQYF. The CDR3 DNA reads as TGTGCCATCAGTGGACAGGGGGTCGGGGACGAGCAGTACTTC.